Following are 15 T cell receptor beta chains from one sample sequenced in a study of vaccination and CD4 T cells after COVID-19. Their antigen targets remain unknown. Documented treatment: approximately nine-day PBMC culture with coronavirus spike peptide pools or control peptides (ViraFEST assay). At the Johns Hopkins FTIC core, DNA taken from cultured CD4+ T cells was sequenced by way of the Oncomine TCR Beta short-read assay. One entry per CDR3 protein results from TCRdb running MiXCR on the PCR reads. The table has tens of thousands of distinct CDR3 sequences, roughly 50% seen once. Sequencing input: CD4+ T cells from blood, cultured in vitro. Receptors were obtained from a human donor who had recovered from COVID-19.

This chain links TRBV7-2 with TRBJ1-5, with D uncertain. Germline CDR1 SGHTA, CDR2 FQGNSA. The CDR3 has 15 amino acids. Trimming pared 1 base from V and 5 bases from J, leaving 12 bases between. CDR3 DNA sequence: TGTGCCAGCAGCTTAGAGGGAGACGGACATCAGCCCCAGCATTTT. It is translated as CASSLEGDGHQPQHF.

This clonotype was detected only a few times. The chain links TRBV15 to TRBJ2-7, with 14 bases lining up with TRBD2. Unmatched junction bases numbered 7, after V lost 0 bases and J lost 0 bases. The CDR3 spans 19 residues. Germline-derived CDR1 and CDR2 are LNHNV and YYDKDF (reference sequence). The CDR3 DNA reads TGTGCCACCAGCAGAGATTCGAGAGGACTAGCGGGGGGCTCCTACGAGCAGTACTTC. Its translation: CATSRDSRGLAGGSYEQYF.

This rearrangement joins TRBV20-1 to TRBJ2-5, with D perhaps matching TRBD1 (5 bases). This CDR3 region has 12 residues. V was clipped by 0 bases and J by 11 bases, with 13 bases between them. Per germline, CDR1 DFQATT and CDR2 SNEGSKA (reference sequence). The CDR3 protein is CSARDPQGHQYF. The CDR3 DNA is TGCAGTGCTAGAGATCCCCAGGGCCATCAGTACTTC.

The chain employs TRBV6-1 and TRBJ1-6; D ambiguous. The V gene's germline CDR1 is MNHNS and CDR2 SASEGT. The CDR3 runs 14 residues. V was cut by 6 bases and J by 5 bases, with 11 bases left in between. This CDR3 is CASSLNRNNSPLHF. CDR3 DNA: TGTGCCAGCAGCTTAAACAGAAATAATTCACCCCTCCACTTT.

The chain is built from TRBV30 and TRBJ1-1, with a weak D call TRBD1 (5 bases). The germline V gene has CDR1 GTSNPN and CDR2 SVGIG (reference sequence). The V gene lost 0 bases and the J gene lost 7 bases, with 18 bases spanning the gap. The CDR3 is 15 residues long. The CDR3 region has the DNA TGTGCCTGGAGTGTATTCAGGGTGGAACATGGTGAAGCTTTCTTT. This translates into CAWSVFRVEHGEAFF.

The rearrangement links TRBV11-1 to TRBJ2-7; D might be TRBD1 (6 bases). Germline CDR1 reads SGHAT; CDR2 reads FQDESV (reference sequence). The germline V and J ends were trimmed by 1 base and 2 bases, with 24 bases remaining between them. The CDR3 covers 19 residues. CDR3 DNA: TGTGCCAGCAGCTTAGAGGTCTCGAACAGGGCCGCCATAACCTACGAGCAGTACTTC. Amino acid sequence: CASSLEVSNRAAITYEQYF.

In this sample, this clonotype turned up once. The chain links TRBV6-1 to TRBJ1-1; D not certain. The CDR3 sequence is 13 residues long. V was clipped by 10 bases and J by 1 base, with 13 bases between them. CDR1 is MNHNS and CDR2 is SASEGT in the germline V gene. The CDR3 DNA reads TGTGCCACCATGATAAAAGCGAACACTGAAGCTTTCTTT. As protein: CATMIKANTEAFF.

The rearrangement links TRBV5-4 to TRBJ2-1, with 11 bases aligning to TRBD2. The CDR3 sequence is 15 residues long. Germline trimming cut 5 bases from V and 10 bases from J; bases unmatched to any gene: 11. Per the germline V gene, CDR1 is SGHNT and CDR2 is YYREEE (reference sequence). DNA for the CDR3: TGTGCCAGCAGAGAGGTTAGCGGGAGGGCCCGGGAGCAGTTCTTC. It codes for CASREVSGRAREQFF. Together with reference TRBV5-4 and TRBJ2-1, the CDR3 gives the full variable domain: ETGVTQSPTHLIKTRGQQVTLRCSSQSGHNTVSWYQQALGQGPQFIFQYYREEENGRGNFPPRFSGLQFPNYSSELNVNALELDDSALYLCASREVSGRAREQFFGPGTRLTVL.

The genes are TRBV27 and TRBJ1-5, with 10 bases identical to TRBD1. The V gene end was trimmed by 5 bases and the J gene end by 7 bases; junction bases not matched to a gene: 8. Germline CDR1 and CDR2: MNHEY and SMNVEV (reference sequence). This CDR3 has 15 amino acids. Written as DNA, the CDR3 is TGTGCCAGCAGTGCCGGGACAGGGGTTTGGCAGCCCCAGCATTTT. This translates into CASSAGTGVWQPQHF.

The rearrangement uses TRBV6-1 and TRBJ2-2, with D uncertain. The CDR3 has 14 amino acids. CDR1 MNHNS and CDR2 SASEGT come from the germline V gene. V was cut by 8 bases and J by 3 bases, with 13 bases left in between. The CDR3 region has the DNA TGTGCCAGCCTTAGACGACAAGACACCGGGGAGCTGTTTTTT. Its translation: CASLRRQDTGELFF.

The chain has TRBV5-1 and TRBJ1-1; D gene uncertain. CDR1 is SGHRS and CDR2 is YFSETQ in the germline V gene. The CDR3 extends over 15 amino acids. Trimming stripped 1 base from V and 2 bases from J, with 12 bases between. The DNA for the CDR3 is TGCGCCAGCAGCTTGTGGTTGGGAGAAAACACTGAAGCTTTCTTT. Translating it yields CASSLWLGENTEAFF.

The chain couples TRBV24-1 to TRBJ1-2; 7 nucleotides match TRBD1. Germline V gene lookup returns CDR1 KGHDR and CDR2 SFDVKD. The CDR3 sequence is 16 residues long. V shed 3 bases and J 4 bases; nucleotides not matched to a gene: 10. CDR3: CATSDPGGPNPYGYTF. The CDR3 bases are TGTGCCACCAGTGATCCAGGGGGGCCAAACCCCTATGGCTACACCTTC.

This clonotype was picked up a small number of times. V usage is TRBV5-4 and J usage is TRBJ1-2; D is unclear. Germline CDR1 SGHNT, CDR2 YYREEE (reference sequence). Between the trimmed V and J ends, which lost 0 bases and 2 bases, there was a span of 8 bases. The CDR3 totals 14 residues. This CDR3 reads CASSLVGTNYGYTF. CDR3 nucleotide sequence: TGTGCCAGCAGCTTGGTAGGCACCAACTATGGCTACACCTTC.

The V gene is TRBV7-9, the J gene TRBJ1-1; D ambiguous. CDR3 length equals 13 residues. CDR1 SEHNR and CDR2 FQNEAQ come from the germline V gene (reference sequence). The V end lost 1 base, the J end lost 1 base, and 4 bases lay between the germline ends. CDR3 nucleotide sequence: TGTGCCAGCAGCTTAGGGGCGAACACTGAAGCTTTCTTT. Translated: CASSLGANTEAFF.

This clonotype came up a few times. The rearrangement joins TRBV7-2 to TRBJ2-3; 8 bases fit TRBD2. Germline V gene lookup returns CDR1 SGHTA and CDR2 FQGNSA. The CDR3 contains 17 residues. Trimming at V came to 1 base and at J to 0 bases, leaving 6 bases not matched to a gene. In DNA, the CDR3 is TGTGCCAGCAGCTTAGTAGGTGGCGGGGGGAGCACAGATACGCAGTATTTT. Its protein is CASSLVGGGGSTDTQYF. Full variable domain (rest looked up from reference TRBV7-2 and TRBJ2-3): GAGVSQSPSNKVTEKGKDVELRCDPISGHTALYWYRQSLGQGLEFLIYFQGNSAPDKSGLPSDRFSAERTGGSVSTLTIQRTQQEDSAVYLCASSLVGGGGSTDTQYFGPGTRLTVL.